Presented here are 15 T cell receptor beta chains from one specimen sequenced in a study of T cell responses to AZD1222 COVID-19 vaccine. TCRdb's copy holds only in-frame clones and misses some; the assay was immunoSEQ multiplex PCR. The sample lists 75,000 to 95,000 clones; 70% to 90% were seen once. The sample here was peripheral blood, taken on day 0 of AZD1222 vaccination. The source is an adult in good health.

This chain uses TRBV27 with TRBJ1-6; a weak D match, TRBD1 (6 bases). From germline, CDR1 is MNHEY and CDR2 SMNVEV (reference sequence). The CDR3 extends over 15 amino acids. V lost 4 bases and J lost 10, with 17 bases in between. The CDR3 bases are TGTGCCAGCAGTTCCGGGACACCTAGGTACTCACCCCTCCACTTT. This sequence encodes CASSSGTPRYSPLHF.

The chain combines TRBV4-3 with TRBJ2-1; 7 positions agree with TRBD2. The length of the CDR3 is 16 residues. Germline values: CDR1 LGHNA, CDR2 YSLEER. With 1 base clipped from V and 1 base from J, the junction kept 4 bases outside the gene matches. The CDR3 DNA reads as TGCGCCAGCAGCCAAGCTTGGCGGGGGTCCTACAATGAGCAGTTCTTC. Its translation is CASSQAWRGSYNEQFF.

The chain couples TRBV7-2 to TRBJ2-1; 15 nucleotides line up with TRBD2. Germline lookup yields CDR1 SGHTA and CDR2 FQGNSA. After removal of 6 bases from V and 6 bases from J, the junction contained 3 bases not matched to a gene. The CDR3 length is 15 residues. The CDR3 loop reads CASSWTSGGANEQFF. CDR3 DNA: TGTGCCAGCAGTTGGACTAGCGGGGGGGCCAATGAGCAGTTCTTC.

The J gene is TRBJ2-5, the V gene TRBV15; D might be TRBD1 (5 bases). The V gene's germline CDR1 is LNHNV and CDR2 YYDKDF (reference sequence). This CDR3 has 13 residues. Trimming removed 6 bases at V and 5 bases at J, with 13 bases between. CDR3: CATSQGLRETQYF. The CDR3 DNA follows: TGTGCCACCAGTCAGGGCCTGAGGGAGACCCAGTACTTC.

The chain joins TRBV5-1 to TRBJ2-2; a possible D gene is TRBD2 (6 bases). Germline assignment: CDR1 SGHRS and CDR2 YFSETQ. V lost 0 bases and J lost 5, with 8 bases in between. The CDR3 spans 14 residues. The CDR3 DNA reads as TGCGCCAGCAGCTTGGTTGGGGGGACCGGGGAGCTGTTTTTT. Translated, it gives CASSLVGGTGELFF.

The chain recombines TRBV28 with TRBJ1-1, with 8 bases lining up with TRBD1. CDR1 MDHEN and CDR2 SYDVKM come from the germline V gene. CDR3 length: 15 residues. J was trimmed by 1 base and V by 2 bases; bases with no gene match: 3. CDR3 DNA: TGTGCCAGCAGTTTAACCGGGACAGGGAACACTGAAGCTTTCTTT. It yields the protein CASSLTGTGNTEAFF.

This CDR3 is CASSHDRARALYNSPLHF. The CDR3 DNA reads TGCGCCAGCAGCCACGACAGGGCCCGGGCCCTCTATAATTCACCCCTCCACTTT. The chain links TRBV4-1 to TRBJ1-6, with 7 bases that match TRBD1. The CDR3 length is 18 residues. With V trimmed by 3 bases and J by 3 bases, 11 bases remained unmatched. Germline V gene data show CDR1 as MGHRA and CDR2 as YSYEKL.

V gene TRBV3-1 (or the pseudogene TRBV3-2) combines with J gene TRBJ2-7; D remains ambiguous. The CDR3 contains 13 residues. CDR1 is LGHDT and CDR2 is YNNKEL in the germline V gene (reference sequence). Trimming removed 4 bases from V and 4 bases from J, with 11 bases in between. The CDR3 sequence: CASSPSQRYEQYF. The DNA of the CDR3 is TGTGCCAGCAGCCCCTCCCAACGATACGAGCAGTACTTC.

A single count supports this clone. The gene calls are TRBV7-9 and TRBJ2-5, with D tentatively TRBD1 or TRBD2 (6 bases each). This CDR3 is built from 14 residues. V lost 2 bases, J lost 7 bases, and 14 bases lay in between. From germline, CDR1 is SEHNR and CDR2 FQNEAQ (reference sequence). The chain's CDR3 is CASSLSGVGGTQYF. As DNA, the CDR3 is TGTGCCAGCAGCTTATCAGGGGTCGGGGGGACCCAGTACTTC.

This chain connects TRBV3-1 (or the pseudogene TRBV3-2) to TRBJ2-3, with D perhaps being TRBD1 or TRBD2 (5 bases each). Trimming cost V 4 bases and J 0 bases, with 8 bases left between them. The CDR3 is 14 amino acids. Germline V gene lookup returns CDR1 LGHDT and CDR2 YNNKEL (reference sequence). The CDR3 nucleotides read TGTGCCAGCAGCCCGGGACCCAGCACAGATACGCAGTATTTT. Protein sequence: CASSPGPSTDTQYF.

The V call is TRBV10-3, the J call TRBJ2-2; 7 bases line up with TRBD1. V was clipped by 6 bases and J by 7 bases; unmatched bases: 8. CDR1 and CDR2 from the germline V gene are ENHRY and SYGVKD. The CDR3 covers 14 residues. The CDR3 DNA reads as TGTGCCATCAGGGAACAGGGGAGTAACGGGGAGCTGTTTTTT. Its translation: CAIREQGSNGELFF.

The CDR3 protein is CASLPGSNSNTEAFF. In nucleotides, the CDR3 is TGTGCCAGTCTTCCGGGGAGCAACAGCAACACTGAAGCTTTCTTT. This chain joins TRBV28 and TRBJ1-1; no reliable D call. V gave up 9 bases and J gave up 2 bases, with 19 bases separating them. Per germline, CDR1 MDHEN and CDR2 SYDVKM. The CDR3 sequence is 15 residues long.

The chain employs TRBV18 and TRBJ1-3, with a tentative D call TRBD1 (5 bases). Germline CDR1 and CDR2: KGHSH and LQKENI. The CDR3 runs to 14 residues. V lost 2 bases, J lost 1 base, and 6 bases lay in between. The CDR3 is CASSPSGSGNTIYF. DNA of the CDR3: TGTGCCAGCTCACCATCAGGGTCTGGAAACACCATATATTTT.

The rearrangement uses TRBV5-4 and TRBJ2-1; the match to TRBD2 covers 10 bases. Trimming removed 2 bases from V and 4 bases from J; junction bases left unmatched: 6. CDR3 size: 16 residues. CDR1 is SGHNT, CDR2 YYREEE, per germline (reference sequence). The CDR3 loop is CASSLGLAGAYNEQFF. The CDR3 DNA is TGTGCCAGCAGCTTAGGCCTAGCGGGAGCTTACAATGAGCAGTTCTTC.

The chain is built from TRBV10-3 and TRBJ1-1; D not certain. The ends were cut back, 5 bases at V and 1 base at J, with 11 bases in the middle. Germline CDR1 is ENHRY and CDR2 is SYGVKD. The CDR3 extends over 14 amino acids. CDR3: CAISYGGRNTEAFF. The DNA for the CDR3 is TGTGCCATCAGTTACGGCGGTAGGAACACTGAAGCTTTCTTT.